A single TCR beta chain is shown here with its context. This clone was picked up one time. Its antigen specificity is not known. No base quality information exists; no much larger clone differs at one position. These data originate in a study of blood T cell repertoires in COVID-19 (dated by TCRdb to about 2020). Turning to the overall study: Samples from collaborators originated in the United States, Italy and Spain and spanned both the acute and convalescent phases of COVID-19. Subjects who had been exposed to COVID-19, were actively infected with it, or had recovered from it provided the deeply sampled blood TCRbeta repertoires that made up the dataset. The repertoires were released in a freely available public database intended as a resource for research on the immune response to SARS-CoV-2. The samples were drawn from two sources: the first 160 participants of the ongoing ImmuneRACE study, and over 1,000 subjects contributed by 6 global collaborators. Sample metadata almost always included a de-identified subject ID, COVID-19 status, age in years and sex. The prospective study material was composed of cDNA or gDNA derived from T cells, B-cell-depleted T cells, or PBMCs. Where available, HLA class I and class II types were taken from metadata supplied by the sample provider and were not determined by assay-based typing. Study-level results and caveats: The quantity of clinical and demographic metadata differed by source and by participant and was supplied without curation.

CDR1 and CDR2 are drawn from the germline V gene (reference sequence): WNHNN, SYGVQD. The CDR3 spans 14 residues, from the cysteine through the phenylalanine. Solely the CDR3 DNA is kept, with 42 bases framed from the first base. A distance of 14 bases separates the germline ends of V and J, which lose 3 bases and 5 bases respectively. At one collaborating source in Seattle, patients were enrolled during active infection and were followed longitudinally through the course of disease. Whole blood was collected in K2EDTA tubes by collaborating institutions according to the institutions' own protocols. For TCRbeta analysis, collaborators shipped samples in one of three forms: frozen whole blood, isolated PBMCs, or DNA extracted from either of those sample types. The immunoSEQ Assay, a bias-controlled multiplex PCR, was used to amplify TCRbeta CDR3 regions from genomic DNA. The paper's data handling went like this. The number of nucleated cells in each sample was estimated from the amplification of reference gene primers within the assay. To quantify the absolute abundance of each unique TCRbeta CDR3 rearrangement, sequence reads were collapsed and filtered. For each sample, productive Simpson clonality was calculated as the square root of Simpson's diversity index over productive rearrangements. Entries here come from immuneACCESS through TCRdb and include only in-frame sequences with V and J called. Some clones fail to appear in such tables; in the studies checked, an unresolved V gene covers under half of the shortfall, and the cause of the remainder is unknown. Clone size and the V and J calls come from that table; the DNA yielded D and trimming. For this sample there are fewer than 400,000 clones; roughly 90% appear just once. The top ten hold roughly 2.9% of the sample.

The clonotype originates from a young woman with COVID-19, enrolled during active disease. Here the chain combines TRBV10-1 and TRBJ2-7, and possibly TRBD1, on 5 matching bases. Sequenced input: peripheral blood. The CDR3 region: CASSDPIQGNEQYF. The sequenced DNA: TGCGCCAGCAGTGATCCTATTCAGGGAAACGAGCAGTACTTC.